The rows below give T cell receptor beta chains drawn from one sample of a study of shared clonotypes between healthy human individuals. The assay was immunoSEQ multiplex PCR, and TCRdb's table has in-frame clones only and misses some. The table has fewer than 550,000 clones, roughly 79% seen once; the top ten hold under 15%. The sample was PBMCs. The receptors come from a woman in her forties in good health. Some clones in this sample may be carry-over from other donors' samples. The CDR3 runs from the conserved cysteine through the conserved F or W. D genes are given only for firm matches. Some rows mark clone size as missing; the rest say once, few, many or name a class of expanded clone.

d_gene: NA; abundance: few; v_gene: TRBV7-9; j_gene: TRBJ1-5; CDR3nt: TGTGCCAGCAGCTTTGGCAGCATTCAGCCCCAGCATTTT; CDR3aa: CASSFGSIQPQHF
d_gene: NA; abundance: NA; v_gene: TRBV7-7; j_gene: TRBJ2-5; CDR3nt: TGTGCTAGCAGCCACCTCGGGACCGAAGAGACCCAGTACTTC; CDR3aa: CASSHLGTEETQYF
d_gene: NA; abundance: once; v_gene: TRBV7-9; j_gene: TRBJ2-5; CDR3nt: TGTGCCAGCAGCCCCCTTGTGGGCCAGGAGACCCAGTACTTC; CDR3aa: CASSPLVGQETQYF
d_gene: NA; abundance: few; v_gene: TRBV4-2; j_gene: TRBJ1-4; CDR3nt: TGTGCCAGCAGCCTTATCAGTAATGAAAAACTGTTTTTT; CDR3aa: CASSLISNEKLFF
d_gene: TRBD1; abundance: NA; v_gene: TRBV11-3; j_gene: TRBJ2-2; CDR3nt: TGTGCCAGCATCAAAAACGGGGACAGAGACACCGGGGAGCTGTTTTTT; CDR3aa: CASIKNGDRDTGELFF
d_gene: TRBD1; abundance: NA; v_gene: TRBV7-9; j_gene: TRBJ2-5; CDR3nt: TGTGCCAGCAGCTTAGGCTTGGGACAGGGTCACTTC; CDR3aa: CASSLGLGQGHF
d_gene: TRBD1; abundance: NA; v_gene: TRBV27; j_gene: TRBJ2-7; CDR3nt: TGTGCCAGCGCTGACCCCGGGGACAGGGGGCGCATCGAGCAGTACTTC; CDR3aa: CASADPGDRGRIEQYF
d_gene: TRBD2; abundance: NA; v_gene: TRBV15; j_gene: TRBJ2-1; CDR3nt: TGTGCCACCAGCTTAGCGGGAGGTCGCTACAATGAGCAGTTCTTC; CDR3aa: CATSLAGGRYNEQFF
d_gene: NA; abundance: NA; v_gene: TRBV7-2; j_gene: TRBJ2-2; CDR3nt: TGTGCCAGCATCCTAGCACCGAACACCGGGGAGCTGTTTTTT; CDR3aa: CASILAPNTGELFF
d_gene: TRBD1; abundance: few; v_gene: TRBV6-4; j_gene: TRBJ2-1; CDR3nt: TGTGCCAGCAGTGACCAGGACAGGAATGAGCAGTTCTTC; CDR3aa: CASSDQDRNEQFF
d_gene: TRBD2; abundance: NA; v_gene: TRBV7-2; j_gene: TRBJ2-7; CDR3nt: TGTGCCAGCAGTCTAGCGGGCCTCTCCTACGAGCAGTACTTC; CDR3aa: CASSLAGLSYEQYF
d_gene: TRBD2; abundance: NA; v_gene: TRBV10-3; j_gene: TRBJ2-1; CDR3nt: TGTGCCATCAGTGAGTCGCTAGCGGGAGAGGGTGATGAGCAGTTCTTC; CDR3aa: CAISESLAGEGDEQFF
d_gene: TRBD1; abundance: NA; v_gene: TRBV27; j_gene: TRBJ1-1; CDR3nt: TGTGCCAGCACCCTAACAGGGGCTGAGAGGACTGAAGCTTTCTTT; CDR3aa: CASTLTGAERTEAFF
d_gene: TRBD2; abundance: NA; v_gene: TRBV9; j_gene: TRBJ2-1; CDR3nt: TGTGCCAGCAGCGCCTGGGGGCGGGGGGACAATGAGCAGTTCTTC; CDR3aa: CASSAWGRGDNEQFF
d_gene: TRBD1; abundance: many; v_gene: TRBV9; j_gene: TRBJ2-1; CDR3nt: TGTGCCAGCAGCGTCGGGACAGGGTCTGGGAATGAGCAGTTCTTC; CDR3aa: CASSVGTGSGNEQFF
d_gene: NA; abundance: NA; v_gene: TRBV7-3; j_gene: TRBJ1-1; CDR3nt: TGTGCCAGCAGCCCCCACGCGGGGTTGGGGAACACTGAAGCTTTCTTT; CDR3aa: CASSPHAGLGNTEAFF
d_gene: TRBD2; abundance: many; v_gene: TRBV11-2; j_gene: TRBJ2-5; CDR3nt: TGTGCCAGCAGCTTAGGTTCTAGCGGGAGGGCCTCAGAGACCCAGTACTTC; CDR3aa: CASSLGSSGRASETQYF
d_gene: NA; abundance: once; v_gene: TRBV6-1; j_gene: TRBJ1-2; CDR3nt: TGTGCCAGCAGTGAAGCCGCCAGCTATGGCTACACCTTC; CDR3aa: CASSEAASYGYTF
d_gene: NA; abundance: NA; v_gene: TRBV25-1; j_gene: TRBJ2-1; CDR3nt: TGTGCCAGCAGTACCCGAGGGAGCTCCACCTACAATGAGCAGTTCTTC; CDR3aa: CASSTRGSSTYNEQFF
d_gene: NA; abundance: NA; v_gene: TRBV18; j_gene: TRBJ2-5; CDR3nt: TGTGCCAGCTCACTTGACTTGGGGGAGACCCAGTACTTC; CDR3aa: CASSLDLGETQYF
d_gene: TRBD1; abundance: NA; v_gene: TRBV28; j_gene: TRBJ2-7; CDR3nt: TGTGCCAGCAGGGGGACAGGGGTCTCCTACGAGCAGTACTTC; CDR3aa: CASRGTGVSYEQYF
d_gene: NA; abundance: NA; v_gene: TRBV6-5; j_gene: TRBJ1-1; CDR3nt: TGTGCCAGCAGCCCGGGACAAAGCACTGAAGCTTTCTTT; CDR3aa: CASSPGQSTEAFF
d_gene: TRBD1; abundance: many; v_gene: TRBV2; j_gene: TRBJ1-1; CDR3nt: TGTGCCAGCATAGAGCAGGGACAGTCGAACACTGAAGCTTTCTTT; CDR3aa: CASIEQGQSNTEAFF
d_gene: NA; abundance: NA; v_gene: TRBV19; j_gene: TRBJ2-5; CDR3nt: TGTGCCAGTAGCCATGGGGGGGAGACCCAGTACTTC; CDR3aa: CASSHGGETQYF
d_gene: TRBD1; abundance: NA; v_gene: TRBV19; j_gene: TRBJ2-4; CDR3nt: TGTGCCACAGTAGGTGGGGACAGAAAAAACATTCAGTACTTC; CDR3aa: CATVGGDRKNIQYF
d_gene: NA; abundance: NA; v_gene: TRBV19; j_gene: TRBJ2-7; CDR3nt: TGTGCCAGTAGTATAGCTCCAGGGAGGGAGCAGTACTTC; CDR3aa: CASSIAPGREQYF
d_gene: TRBD2; abundance: NA; v_gene: TRBV5-4; j_gene: TRBJ2-3; CDR3nt: TGTGCCAGCAGCGGGACTAGCGGGGGCACAGATACGCAGTATTTT; CDR3aa: CASSGTSGGTDTQYF
d_gene: TRBD1; abundance: NA; v_gene: TRBV5-4; j_gene: TRBJ1-1; CDR3nt: TGTGCCAGCAGCCAAACGACAGGGGGCAGGACTGAAGCTTTCTTT; CDR3aa: CASSQTTGGRTEAFF
d_gene: TRBD1; abundance: NA; v_gene: TRBV13; j_gene: TRBJ2-7; CDR3nt: TGTGCCAGCAGCTGGAGACAGGGAAATTCCTACGAGCAGTACTTC; CDR3aa: CASSWRQGNSYEQYF
d_gene: NA; abundance: NA; v_gene: TRBV2; j_gene: TRBJ2-5; CDR3nt: TGTGCCAGCAGTGGGTACCCCCGGGAGACCCAGTACTTC; CDR3aa: CASSGYPRETQYF
d_gene: TRBD2; abundance: NA; v_gene: TRBV11-3; j_gene: TRBJ2-1; CDR3nt: TGTGCCAGCAGCGTGGGGAGGGGTAACAATGAGCAGTTCTTC; CDR3aa: CASSVGRGNNEQFF
d_gene: NA; abundance: NA; v_gene: TRBV10-3; j_gene: TRBJ1-4; CDR3nt: TGTGCCATCAGTGAGGGCAGAAGTGAAAAACTGTTTTTT; CDR3aa: CAISEGRSEKLFF
d_gene: NA; abundance: NA; v_gene: TRBV5-1; j_gene: TRBJ1-1; CDR3nt: TGCGCCAGCAGCTCCGAGGTCCCAGGGAGGACTGAAGCTTTCTTT; CDR3aa: CASSSEVPGRTEAFF
d_gene: NA; abundance: NA; v_gene: TRBV11-2; j_gene: TRBJ2-1; CDR3nt: TGTGCCAGCAGCTTAGATCGCGTGGGGATTAGTGAGCAGTTCTTC; CDR3aa: CASSLDRVGISEQFF
d_gene: NA; abundance: NA; v_gene: TRBV7-9; j_gene: TRBJ2-7; CDR3nt: TGTGCCAGCAGCTTCCCCGGGGCAGGGGCAACCTACGAGCAGTACTTC; CDR3aa: CASSFPGAGATYEQYF
d_gene: NA; abundance: NA; v_gene: TRBV28; j_gene: TRBJ1-4; CDR3nt: TGTGCCAGCAGTTTGCGGCGGGAGGGAAAACTGTTTTTT; CDR3aa: CASSLRREGKLFF
d_gene: NA; abundance: NA; v_gene: TRBV14; j_gene: TRBJ2-1; CDR3nt: TGTGCCAGCAGCCACCCGCTAGCGCCACGAAATCCCAATGAGGTATCGTTCTTC; CDR3aa: CASSHPLAPRNPNEVSFF
d_gene: NA; abundance: NA; v_gene: TRBV19; j_gene: TRBJ1-2; CDR3nt: TGTGCCAGTAGTATAGGAGGACAGCCGACCCTCTATGGCTACACCTTC; CDR3aa: CASSIGGQPTLYGYTF
d_gene: NA; abundance: NA; v_gene: TRBV11-2; j_gene: TRBJ2-4; CDR3nt: TGTGCCAGCAGCCCAACAGGAGCCAAAAACATTCAGTACTTC; CDR3aa: CASSPTGAKNIQYF
d_gene: NA; abundance: NA; v_gene: TRBV6-5; j_gene: TRBJ1-1; CDR3nt: TGTGCCAGCAGTTACCTTGGTCCCCTCGCTGAAGCTTTCTTT; CDR3aa: CASSYLGPLAEAFF
d_gene: NA; abundance: NA; v_gene: TRBV2; j_gene: TRBJ2-3; CDR3nt: TGTGCCAGCAGGGCCGGGAACACAGCGGATACGCAGTATTTT; CDR3aa: CASRAGNTADTQYF
d_gene: NA; abundance: NA; v_gene: TRBV9; j_gene: TRBJ2-2; CDR3nt: TGTGCCAGCAGCCCAGTTTCGAACACCGGGGAGCTGTTTTTT; CDR3aa: CASSPVSNTGELFF
d_gene: NA; abundance: NA; v_gene: TRBV5-6; j_gene: TRBJ2-5; CDR3nt: TGTGCCAGCAGCACCGGCCCACGGGGGAAAGAGACCCAGTACTTC; CDR3aa: CASSTGPRGKETQYF
d_gene: NA; abundance: NA; v_gene: TRBV9; j_gene: TRBJ2-3; CDR3nt: TGTGCCAGCAGCCCAGGCCTTTCTAGTGGGTCAGATACGCAGTATTTT; CDR3aa: CASSPGLSSGSDTQYF